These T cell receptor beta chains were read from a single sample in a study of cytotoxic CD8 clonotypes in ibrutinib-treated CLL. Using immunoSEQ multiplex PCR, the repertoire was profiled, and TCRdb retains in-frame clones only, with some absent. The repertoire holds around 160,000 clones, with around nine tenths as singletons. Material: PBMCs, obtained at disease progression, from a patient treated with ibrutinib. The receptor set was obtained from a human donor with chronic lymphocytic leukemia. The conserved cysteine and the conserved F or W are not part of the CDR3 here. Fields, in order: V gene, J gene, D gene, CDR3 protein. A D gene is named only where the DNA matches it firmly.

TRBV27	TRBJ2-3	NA	ASSETDGTLRTDTQY
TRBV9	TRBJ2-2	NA	ASSVDGPGELF
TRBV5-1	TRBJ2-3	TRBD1	ASSFGQDRGTQY
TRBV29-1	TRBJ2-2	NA	SVRVRGNTGELF
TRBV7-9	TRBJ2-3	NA	ASSLAQGHDTQY
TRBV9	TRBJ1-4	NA	ASRWGSSLGRLNEKLF
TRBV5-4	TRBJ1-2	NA	ASSAPGDLNGYT
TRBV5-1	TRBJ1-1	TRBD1	ASSPLTGLVNTEAF
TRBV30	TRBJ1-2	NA	AWSVIGNYGYT
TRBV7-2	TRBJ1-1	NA	ASSSLGRGISEAF
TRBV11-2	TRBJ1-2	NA	ASSRELNYGYT
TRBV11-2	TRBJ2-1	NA	ASSFVSSYNEQF
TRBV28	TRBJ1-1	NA	ASSPQGPANTEAF
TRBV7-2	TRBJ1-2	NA	ASSLAGNYGYT
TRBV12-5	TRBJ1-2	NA	ASGLWSKVSGYT
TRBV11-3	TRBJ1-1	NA	ASSKPPQNTEAF
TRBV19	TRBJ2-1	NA	ASSTPDRRYNEQF
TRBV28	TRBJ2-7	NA	ASTGYRVDNEQY
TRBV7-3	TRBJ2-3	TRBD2	ASSLNPSGSPDTQY
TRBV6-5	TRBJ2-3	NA	ASSYRAGPTDTQY
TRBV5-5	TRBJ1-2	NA	ASSRSGPGSNYGYT
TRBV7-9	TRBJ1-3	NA	ASSPGLGFITGNTIY
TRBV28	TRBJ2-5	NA	ASSLDIQETQY
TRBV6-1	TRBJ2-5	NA	ASSFTEYEETQY
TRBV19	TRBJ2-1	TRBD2	ASSIAGGRTIMEQF
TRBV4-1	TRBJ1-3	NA	ASSRQGDRSSGNTIY
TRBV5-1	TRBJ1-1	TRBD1	ASSTEQGTEAF
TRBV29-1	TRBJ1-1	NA	SVELSKNTEAF